One and the same sample provided the 32 T cell receptor beta chains below, sequenced in a study of blood T cells in healthy people across ages. A J-beta primer mix and a sample-barcoded 5' primer were used in a second PCR of roughly 6 to 11 cycles. TCRdb passed the 5' RACE reads through MiXCR, listing each CDR3 protein once. The table records around 990,000 distinct CDR3 sequences, around 27% of them present only once. This sample also belongs to another study, concerning T cells of mothers and their children.

Sequencing input: blood. Every receptor here comes from a girl under 10 years old in good health.

This rearrangement joins TRBV5-1 to TRBJ2-1, with D perhaps being TRBD1 or TRBD2 (6 bases each). The CDR3 contains 12 residues. V lost 0 bases, J lost 9 bases, and 7 bases lay in between. Germline CDR1 is SGHRS and CDR2 is YFSETQ. The DNA of the CDR3 is TGCGCCAGCAGCTTGGCGGGGGCTGAGCAGTTCTTC. It is translated as CASSLAGAEQFF.

CDR3 nucleotide sequence: TGCAGCGTTGAATATGTCGCTGGGGCTAGCGGCGGCACAGATACGCAGTATTTT. It codes for CSVEYVAGASGGTDTQYF. The chain has TRBV29-1 and TRBJ2-3; TRBD2 matches 7 bases. The CDR3 contains 18 residues. V was pared by 2 bases and J by 1 base, with 15 bases of the junction left unmatched. Germline V gives CDR1 SQVTM, CDR2 ANQGSEA.

The V gene is TRBV11-2, the J gene TRBJ2-3; D may be TRBD1 or TRBD2 (7 bases each). The CDR3 spans 16 residues. Germline CDR1 reads SGHAT; CDR2 reads FQNNGV. Trimming stripped 3 bases from V and 6 bases from J, with 19 bases between. The CDR3: CASSFLQGRAMDTQYF. Written as DNA, the CDR3 is TGTGCCAGCAGCTTCTTACAGGGGAGGGCGATGGATACGCAGTATTTT.

This clonotype was counted a few times. The V call is TRBV5-1, the J call TRBJ2-1, with TRBD2 matching 8 bases. This CDR3 comprises 17 residues. Germline CDR1 SGHRS, CDR2 YFSETQ. The trim removed 1 base at V and 0 bases at J, leaving 6 bases unmatched. CDR3 bases: TGCGCCAGCAGCTTGTTCGCGGGAGGACCCTCCTACAATGAGCAGTTCTTC. It encodes CASSLFAGGPSYNEQFF.

This clonotype was counted a single time. This sequence joins TRBV18 and TRBJ2-7; TRBD1 agrees at 9 bases. Germline V gene sequence: CDR1 KGHSH, CDR2 LQKENI. The J segment lost 0 bases and the V segment lost 3 bases, leaving 12 bases of the junction unmatched. CDR3 length: 18 residues. Here the CDR3 DNA reads TGTGCCAGCTCACCGGGACAGGGAATTGATCATGGCTCCTACGAGCAGTACTTC. Residues: CASSPGQGIDHGSYEQYF.

There are a few counts of this clonotype. J is TRBJ2-5 and V is TRBV29-1, with D possibly matching TRBD2 (6 bases). This CDR3 has 14 amino acids. The germline V gene encodes CDR1 SQVTM and CDR2 ANQGSEA. V was shortened by 3 bases and J by 1 base, with 12 bases between the two germline ends. CDR3 sequence reads: CSVDVAGLQETQYF. The CDR3 DNA reads TGCAGCGTTGATGTTGCGGGACTCCAAGAGACCCAGTACTTC.

This rearrangement joins TRBV7-2 to TRBJ1-2; D gene uncertain. Germline V gene sequence: CDR1 SGHTA, CDR2 FQGNSA. This CDR3 spans 15 amino acids. Trimming pared 3 bases from V and 8 bases from J, leaving 19 bases between. Here the CDR3 reads CASSLGRTALVGYTF. Here the CDR3 DNA reads TGTGCCAGCAGCTTGGGGAGGACTGCCCTAGTGGGCTACACCTTC.

This clonotype turned up a few times. This chain uses TRBV3-1 with TRBJ2-5; TRBD1 matches at 7 bases. In germline, CDR1 is LGHDT, CDR2 YNNKEL (reference sequence). V was pared by 8 bases and J by 2 bases, with 2 bases of the junction left unmatched. This CDR3 contains 12 residues. CDR3 protein: CASGTEQETQYF. The CDR3 nucleotides are TGTGCCAGCGGGACAGAGCAAGAGACCCAGTACTTC.

This clonotype was seen only a few times. V and J are TRBV7-3 and TRBJ2-3, with 8 bases that match TRBD2. The germline V gene has CDR1 SGHTA and CDR2 FQGTGA. The V gene end was trimmed by 2 bases and the J gene end by 5 bases; junction bases not matched to a gene: 9. The CDR3 sequence is 16 residues long. The DNA of the CDR3 is TGTGCCAGCAGCTTATCATTGGGGGCGGGGGGAGATACGCAGTATTTT. It translates to CASSLSLGAGGDTQYF.

The chain couples TRBV27 to TRBJ2-3, with TRBD1 as a possible D gene (5 bases). The CDR3 loop spans 12 amino acids. V lost 7 bases and J 8 bases, leaving 13 bases between the germline ends. Looked up from germline, CDR1 is MNHEY and CDR2 is SMNVEV (reference sequence). The chain's CDR3 is CASTGVQGTQYF. The CDR3 nucleotides are TGTGCCAGCACTGGGGTTCAGGGTACGCAGTATTTT.

The chain couples TRBV5-1 to TRBJ2-5; no reliable D call. The CDR3 is made up of 14 amino acids. The germline gives CDR1 SGHRS, CDR2 YFSETQ. Trimming shortened V by 5 bases and J by 5 bases, and 16 bases separated the two germline ends. CDR3 amino acids: CASRKGPFGETQYF. CDR3 DNA sequence: TGCGCCAGCAGGAAAGGACCGTTCGGTGAGACCCAGTACTTC.

This clonotype came up a few times. The gene calls are TRBV4-1 and TRBJ2-7, with a weak D call TRBD2 (6 bases). Germline CDR1 is MGHRA and CDR2 is YSYEKL. This CDR3 has 15 amino acids. V lost 0 bases and J lost 0, with 9 bases in between. CDR3 protein: CASSQEGLNSYEQYF. The DNA for the CDR3 is TGCGCCAGCAGCCAAGAGGGACTCAACTCCTACGAGCAGTACTTC.

V and J are TRBV11-2 and TRBJ1-2, with D hard to call. The V gene's germline CDR1 is SGHAT and CDR2 FQNNGV. The V and J ends lost 1 base and 0 bases respectively, with 15 bases between them. The CDR3 sequence is 17 residues long. CDR3 coding DNA: TGTGCCAGCAGCTTAGTCCCACCCCTTCCCACTAACTATGGCTACACCTTC. It codes for CASSLVPPLPTNYGYTF.

V usage is TRBV19 and J usage is TRBJ2-1; the D gene is possibly TRBD1 (6 bases). V was shortened by 7 bases and J by 16 bases, with 17 bases between the two germline ends. Germline CDR1 is LNHDA and CDR2 is SQIVND (reference sequence). This CDR3 has 11 residues. The CDR3 reads CASIFGGSRFF. CDR3 bases: TGTGCCAGTATCTTTGGGGGCTCGCGATTCTTC.

The V call is TRBV29-1, the J call TRBJ1-1, with D tentatively TRBD1 (5 bases). Germline V gene data show CDR1 as SQVTM and CDR2 as ANQGSEA. This CDR3 comprises 12 residues. The ends were cut back, 7 bases at V and 4 bases at J, with 13 bases in the middle. In DNA, the CDR3 is TGCAGCGCCGTGGGACTATCCACTGAAGCTTTCTTT. Residues: CSAVGLSTEAFF.

This clonotype was recorded a few times. The V and J genes are TRBV7-9 and TRBJ2-5; possibly TRBD2 for D (6 bases). Per germline, CDR1 SEHNR and CDR2 FQNEAQ (reference sequence). The CDR3 contains 14 residues. V lost 2 bases and J lost 5, with 12 bases in between. In DNA, the CDR3 is TGTGCCAGCAGCTTAATGTTGGGAGGCGAGACCCAGTACTTC. This encodes CASSLMLGGETQYF.

The rearrangement links TRBV13 to TRBJ2-7; 10 positions agree with TRBD1. V shed 5 bases, J shed 4 bases, and the junction held 8 bases outside the gene matches. The CDR3 is 15 residues long. Germline V gene data show CDR1 as PRHDT and CDR2 as FYEKMQ (reference sequence). The CDR3 region has the DNA TGTGCCAGCAGCCCAAGACAGGACAGGGGGTACGAGCAGTACTTC. This encodes CASSPRQDRGYEQYF.

This clonotype was counted only a few times. The chain uses TRBV7-8 and TRBJ2-7; D gene ambiguous. CDR3 length: 13 amino acids. CDR1 is SGHVS, CDR2 FQNEAQ, per germline. The ends were cut back, 5 bases at V and 4 bases at J, with 12 bases in the middle. As DNA, the CDR3 is TGTGCCAGCAGCATGCATTCTGGGTACGAGCAGTACTTC. It translates to CASSMHSGYEQYF.

J is TRBJ2-3 and V is TRBV24-1, with 12 bases that match TRBD2. After removal of 1 base from V and 4 bases from J, the junction contained 2 bases not matched to a gene. CDR1 is KGHDR and CDR2 is SFDVKD in the germline V gene. The CDR3 contains 16 residues. The CDR3 bases are TGTGCCACCAGTGATTTCAGACTAGCGGGAGCAGATACGCAGTATTTT. Its translation is CATSDFRLAGADTQYF.

V is TRBV6-6 and J is TRBJ2-7; D is unclear. This CDR3 is built from 13 residues. Germline V gene lookup returns CDR1 MNHNY and CDR2 SVGAGI (reference sequence). Trimming took off 7 bases at V and 0 bases at J, with 10 bases between the two ends. For the CDR3, the DNA is TGTGCCAGCAACCCGGACGGCTCCTACGAGCAGTACTTC. Its protein is CASNPDGSYEQYF.

This sequence joins TRBV4-3 and TRBJ1-2, with 8 bases that match TRBD1. The V and J ends lost 7 bases and 7 bases, in that order; junction bases with no gene match: 11. Germline CDR1 reads LGHNA; CDR2 reads YSLEER. The CDR3 contains 14 residues. This chain's CDR3 is CASTRDRSLGGYTF. CDR3 bases: TGCGCCAGCACCAGGGACAGGTCCCTAGGTGGCTACACCTTC.

The chain recombines TRBV2 with TRBJ2-1, with 7 positions matching TRBD1. Trimming cost V 3 bases and J 4 bases; bases outside gene matches: 9. This CDR3 has 16 amino acids. CDR1 and CDR2 (germline): SNHLY, FYNNEI. The CDR3 loop is CASSEEDRSVYNEQFF. The CDR3 DNA reads TGTGCCAGCAGTGAGGAGGACAGGTCGGTTTACAATGAGCAGTTCTTC.

The rearrangement links TRBV20-1 to TRBJ2-7; 7 bases map to TRBD1. With 0 bases clipped from V and 3 bases from J, the junction kept 5 bases outside the gene matches. The CDR3 has 14 amino acids. Germline V gene data show CDR1 as DFQATT and CDR2 as SNEGSKA (reference sequence). This chain's CDR3 is CSARDWQGDYEQYF. CDR3 bases: TGCAGTGCTAGAGATTGGCAGGGGGACTACGAGCAGTACTTC.

The V call is TRBV13, the J call TRBJ2-1, with a tentative D call TRBD2 (6 bases). This CDR3 region has 13 residues. Germline values: CDR1 PRHDT, CDR2 FYEKMQ (reference sequence). V dropped 8 bases and J dropped 5 bases, with 13 bases sitting between them. Here the CDR3 reads CASRSPGDNEQFF. CDR3 DNA sequence: TGTGCCAGCCGCTCCCCGGGGGACAATGAGCAGTTCTTC.

The chain recombines TRBV6-1 with TRBJ2-7; no clear D. The germline gives CDR1 MNHNS, CDR2 SASEGT. V was cut by 2 bases and J by 10 bases, with 9 bases left in between. The CDR3 is 11 residues long. The CDR3 DNA is TGTGCCAGCAGTGAACTGGGAAATCAGTACTTC. Amino acid sequence: CASSELGNQYF.

There are a few counts of this clonotype. This rearrangement joins TRBV7-9 to TRBJ2-1; D tentatively reads TRBD1 or TRBD2 (6 bases each). V was clipped by 1 base and J by 4 bases, with 11 bases between them. Per germline, CDR1 SEHNR and CDR2 FQNEAQ (reference sequence). This CDR3 has 15 amino acids. The CDR3 reads CASSLGGDIYNEQFF. CDR3 DNA sequence: TGTGCCAGCAGCTTAGGGGGGGACATATACAATGAGCAGTTCTTC.

The table lists this clonotype with a few counts. The J gene is TRBJ2-1, the V gene TRBV13, with 14 bases lining up with TRBD2. Germline values: CDR1 PRHDT, CDR2 FYEKMQ (reference sequence). CDR3 length: 13 residues. J lost 11 bases, V lost 6 bases, and 3 bases had no gene match. The DNA of the CDR3 is TGTGCCAGCAGTCGACTAGCGGGGGGGCAGCAGTTCTTC. Translated, it gives CASSRLAGGQQFF.

The chain uses TRBV20-1 and TRBJ2-7; D is perhaps TRBD2 (6 bases). The CDR3 is 15 residues long. The ends were cut back, 4 bases at V and 3 bases at J, with 19 bases in the middle. The germline V gene encodes CDR1 DFQATT and CDR2 SNEGSKA (reference sequence). CDR3 DNA: TGCAGTGCTAAGGTTGCGGCGGGAATCATCTACGAGCAGTACTTC. Its protein product is CSAKVAAGIIYEQYF.

The chain is built from TRBV15 and TRBJ1-1; possibly TRBD1 for D (5 bases). With 3 bases removed from V and 10 bases from J, the gap between germline ends came to 12 bases. CDR1 LNHNV and CDR2 YYDKDF come from the germline V gene (reference sequence). The CDR3 is made up of 12 amino acids. Here the CDR3 reads CATSSSGRGAFF. The CDR3 bases are TGTGCCACCAGCAGCTCAGGGAGGGGAGCTTTCTTT.

The rearrangement joins TRBV29-1 to TRBJ2-1; 10 bases match TRBD2. Looked up from germline, CDR1 is SQVTM and CDR2 is ANQGSEA. This CDR3 is built from 16 residues. J gave up 7 bases and V 5 bases, and 14 bases lay outside the gene matches. The DNA of the CDR3 is TGCAGCGTTTCAACGATCACTAGCGGGAACGGAAATGAGCAGTTCTTC. Translating gives CSVSTITSGNGNEQFF.

This sequence joins TRBV7-9 and TRBJ2-5; D perhaps matches TRBD1 (5 bases). Trimming removed 9 bases at V and 5 bases at J, with 16 bases between. The CDR3 covers 13 residues. Germline V gene sequence: CDR1 SEHNR, CDR2 FQNEAQ (reference sequence). The CDR3 loop is CASAQVLEETQYF. The DNA of the CDR3 is TGTGCCAGTGCACAGGTGTTGGAGGAGACCCAGTACTTC.

This clonotype has only a few counts. The chain employs TRBV2 and TRBJ2-1, with 14 bases lining up with TRBD2. The germline gives CDR1 SNHLY, CDR2 FYNNEI. This CDR3 comprises 15 residues. Losses at the gene ends were 4 bases for V and 6 bases for J; bases not matched to a gene: 2. CDR3 DNA: TGTGCCAGCAGTGCGACTAGCGGGAGGGCCAATGAGCAGTTCTTC. Its protein is CASSATSGRANEQFF.